This section outlines one T cell receptor (beta chain) sequence together with its context. Its matching antigen is unknown. Clones were read by immunoSEQ multiplex PCR, and TCRdb kept only the in-frame ones, dropping some. The profile shows 74,000 or so clones, roughly 91% of them singletons. V lost 0 bases, J lost 0 bases, and 8 bases lay in between. In germline, CDR1 is LGHNT, CDR2 FRNRAP. This CDR3 contains 15 residues. This sample was taken from a study of OX40 agonist ivuxolimab in advanced cancers. Across the study: In this trial design, patients received ivuxolimab intravenously at 0.01 to 10 mg/kg every 2 weeks. Study-wide findings and caveats: In the 0.1 to 3.0 mg/kg range, CD4+ and CD8+ blood T cells had expanded clonally by week 6.

V gene TRBV12-5 combines with J gene TRBJ1-1, with D possibly matching TRBD1 (6 bases). The clonotype comes from an adult with an advanced solid tumor such as melanoma, head and neck, liver or kidney cancer. The specimen comprised CD4+ or CD8+ T cells sorted from blood, sampled in a trial of the OX40 agonist ivuxolimab. The CDR3, as DNA: TGTGCTAGTGGTTTGGTACAGGGATTGAACACTGAAGCTTTCTTT. The encoded protein is CASGLVQGLNTEAFF. The complete variable domain, with remaining parts taken from reference TRBV12-5 and TRBJ1-1, reads DARVTQTPRHKVTEMGQEVTMRCQPILGHNTVFWYRQTMMQGLELLAYFRNRAPLDDSGMPKDRFSAEMPDATLATLKIQPSEPRDSAVYFCASGLVQGLNTEAFFGQGTRLTVV.